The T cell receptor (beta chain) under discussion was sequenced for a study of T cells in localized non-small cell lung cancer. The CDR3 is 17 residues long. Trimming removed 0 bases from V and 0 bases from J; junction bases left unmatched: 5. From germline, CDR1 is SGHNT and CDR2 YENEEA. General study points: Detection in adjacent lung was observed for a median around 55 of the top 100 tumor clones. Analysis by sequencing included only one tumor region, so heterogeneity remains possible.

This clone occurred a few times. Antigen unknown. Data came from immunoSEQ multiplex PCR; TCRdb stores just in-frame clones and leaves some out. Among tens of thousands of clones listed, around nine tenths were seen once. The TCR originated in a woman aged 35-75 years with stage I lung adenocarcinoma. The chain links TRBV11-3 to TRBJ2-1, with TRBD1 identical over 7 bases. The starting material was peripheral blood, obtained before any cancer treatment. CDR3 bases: TGTGCCAGCAGCTTAGACTCTCGGGACAGCTCCTACAATGAGCAGTTCTTC. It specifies CASSLDSRDSSYNEQFF. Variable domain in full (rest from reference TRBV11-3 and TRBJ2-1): EAGVVQSPRYKIIEKKQPVAFWCNPISGHNTLYWYLQNLGQGPELLIRYENEEAVDDSQLPKDRFSAERLKGVDSTLKIQPAELGDSAVYLCASSLDSRDSSYNEQFFGPGTRLTVL.